This T cell receptor (beta chain) derives from a study of tumor and adjacent non-tumor tissue in lung cancer. Study context: Stage I to III disease affected ten to eleven men and roughly five women aged roughly 31 to 85. Each sample yielded roughly 4.2 million productive TCRbeta reads on average. Whole-study results and caveats: Tumor TCR diversity, when higher, was linked to shorter survival. Tumor repertoires had a smaller top 100 clone share than normal lung.

In this sample, this clonotype turned up once. The antigen is unknown. The missing conserved phenylalanine or tryptophan at the end of this CDR3 makes a read error likely. Three rounds of nested PCR, following a modified ARM-PCR protocol, produced the TCRbeta library. TCRdb passed the multiplex PCR reads through MiXCR, listing each CDR3 protein once. The sample comprises around 80,000 distinct CDR3 sequences, around 80% of which are singletons, and 45% to 55% rests with the top ten. RNA was extracted from bulk tissue without any cell sorting. This non-tumor lung sample came from over 3 cm beyond the tumor edge. Material for sequencing was distant non-tumor lung tissue. This clonotype was obtained from a man between 60 and 70 years old with non-small cell lung cancer.

The CDR3 region is CSARRTGVFNQPQHV. In DNA form, the CDR3 reads TGCAGTGCTAGGAGGACAGGGGTTTTTAATCAGCCCCAGCATGTT. V usage is TRBV20-1 and J usage is TRBJ1-5, with 9 nucleotides matching TRBD1. V lost 3 bases and J lost 4; bases outside the gene matches: 7. This CDR3 has 15 residues. The germline V gene has CDR1 DFQATT and CDR2 SNEGSKA (reference sequence).